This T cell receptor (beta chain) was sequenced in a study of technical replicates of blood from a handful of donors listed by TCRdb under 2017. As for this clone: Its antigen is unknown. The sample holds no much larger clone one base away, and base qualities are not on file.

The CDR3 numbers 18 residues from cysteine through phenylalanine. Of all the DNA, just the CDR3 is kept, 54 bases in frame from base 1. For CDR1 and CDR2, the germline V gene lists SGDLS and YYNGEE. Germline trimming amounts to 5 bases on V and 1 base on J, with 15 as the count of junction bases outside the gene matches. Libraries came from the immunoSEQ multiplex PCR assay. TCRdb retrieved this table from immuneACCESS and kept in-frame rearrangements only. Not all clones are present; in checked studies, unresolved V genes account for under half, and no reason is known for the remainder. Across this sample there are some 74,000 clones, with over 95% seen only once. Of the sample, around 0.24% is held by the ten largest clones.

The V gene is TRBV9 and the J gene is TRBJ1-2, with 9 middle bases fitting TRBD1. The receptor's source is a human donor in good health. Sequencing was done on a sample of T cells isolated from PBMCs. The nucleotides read TGTGCCAGCAGACTAACGGACGGGACAGGGCATCATAACTATGGCTACACCTTC. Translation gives CASRLTDGTGHHNYGYTF.